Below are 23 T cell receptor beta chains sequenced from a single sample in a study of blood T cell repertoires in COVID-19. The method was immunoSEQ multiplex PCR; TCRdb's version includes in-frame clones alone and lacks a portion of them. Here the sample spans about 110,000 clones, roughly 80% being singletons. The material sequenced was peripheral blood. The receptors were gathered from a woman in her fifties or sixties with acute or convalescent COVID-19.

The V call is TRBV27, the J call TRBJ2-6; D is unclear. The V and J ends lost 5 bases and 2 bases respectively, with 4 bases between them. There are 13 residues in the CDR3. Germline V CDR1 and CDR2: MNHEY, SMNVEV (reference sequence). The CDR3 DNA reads TGTGCCAGCAGTCTTACTGGGGCCAACGTCCTGACTTTC. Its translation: CASSLTGANVLTF.

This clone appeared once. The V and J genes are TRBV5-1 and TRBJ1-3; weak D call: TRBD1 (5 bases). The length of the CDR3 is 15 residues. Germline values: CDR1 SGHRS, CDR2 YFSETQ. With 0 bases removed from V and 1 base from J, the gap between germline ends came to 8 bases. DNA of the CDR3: TGCGCCAGCAGCTTGGGGAGGGGTTCTGGAAACACCATATATTTT. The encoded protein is CASSLGRGSGNTIYF.

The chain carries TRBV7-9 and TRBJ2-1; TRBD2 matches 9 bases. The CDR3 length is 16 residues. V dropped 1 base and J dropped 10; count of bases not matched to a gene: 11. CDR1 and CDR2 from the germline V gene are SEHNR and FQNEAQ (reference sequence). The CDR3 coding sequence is TGTGCCAGCAGCTTAGGGGGACTAGCCCTTTCACGGGAGCAGTTCTTC. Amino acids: CASSLGGLALSREQFF.

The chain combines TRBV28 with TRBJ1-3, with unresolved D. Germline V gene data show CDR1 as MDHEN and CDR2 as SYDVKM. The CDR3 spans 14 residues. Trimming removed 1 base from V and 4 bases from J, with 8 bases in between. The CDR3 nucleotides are TGTGCCAGCAGTTTATCGATACGGGGAAACACCATATATTTT. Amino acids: CASSLSIRGNTIYF.

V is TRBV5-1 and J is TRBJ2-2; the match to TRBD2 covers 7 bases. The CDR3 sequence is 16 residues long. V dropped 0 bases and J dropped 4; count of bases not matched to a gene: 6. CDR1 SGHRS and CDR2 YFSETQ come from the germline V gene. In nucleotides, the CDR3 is TGCGCCAGCAGCTTGGTGCTAGCGGAGACCACCGGGGAGCTGTTTTTT. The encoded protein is CASSLVLAETTGELFF.

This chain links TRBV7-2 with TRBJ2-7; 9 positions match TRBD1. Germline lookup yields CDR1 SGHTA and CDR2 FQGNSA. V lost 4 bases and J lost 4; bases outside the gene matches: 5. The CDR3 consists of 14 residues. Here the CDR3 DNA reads TGTGCCAGCAGCTCCCCGGGACAGGGTTACGAGCAGTACTTC. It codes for CASSSPGQGYEQYF.

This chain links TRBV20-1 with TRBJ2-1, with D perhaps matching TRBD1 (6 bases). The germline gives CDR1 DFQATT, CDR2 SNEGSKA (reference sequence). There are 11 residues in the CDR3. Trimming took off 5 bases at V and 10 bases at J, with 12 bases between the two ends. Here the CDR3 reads CSAPDDREQFF. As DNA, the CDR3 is TGCAGTGCTCCTGATGACAGGGAGCAGTTCTTC.

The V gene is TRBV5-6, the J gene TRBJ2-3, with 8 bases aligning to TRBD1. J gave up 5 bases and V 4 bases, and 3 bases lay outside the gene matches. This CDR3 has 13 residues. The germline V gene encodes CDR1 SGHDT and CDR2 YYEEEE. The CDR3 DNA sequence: TGTGCCAGCAGCCAGACAGGGGTAGATACGCAGTATTTT. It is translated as CASSQTGVDTQYF.

CDR3 sequence reads: CASSTGQPNSPLHF. As DNA, the CDR3 is TGTGCCAGTAGCACCGGACAGCCAAATTCACCCCTCCACTTT. This rearrangement joins TRBV19 to TRBJ1-6, with a possible D match to TRBD1 (6 bases). CDR3 length: 14 residues. Germline V gene sequence: CDR1 LNHDA, CDR2 SQIVND (reference sequence). V lost 6 bases to trimming and J lost 7 bases, with 13 bases between them. Supplemented by reference TRBV19 and TRBJ1-6, the full variable domain reads DGGITQSPKYLFRKEGQNVTLSCEQNLNHDAMYWYRQDPGQGLRLIYYSQIVNDFQKGDIAEGYSVSREKKESFPLTVTSAQKNPTAFYLCASSTGQPNSPLHFGNGTRLTVT.

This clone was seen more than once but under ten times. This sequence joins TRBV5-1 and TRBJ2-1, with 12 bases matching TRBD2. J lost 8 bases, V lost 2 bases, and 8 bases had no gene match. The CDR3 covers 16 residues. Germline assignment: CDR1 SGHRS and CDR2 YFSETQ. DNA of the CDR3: TGCGCCAGCAGCTTACGGACTAGCGGGACAATAGATGAGCAGTTCTTC. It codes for CASSLRTSGTIDEQFF.

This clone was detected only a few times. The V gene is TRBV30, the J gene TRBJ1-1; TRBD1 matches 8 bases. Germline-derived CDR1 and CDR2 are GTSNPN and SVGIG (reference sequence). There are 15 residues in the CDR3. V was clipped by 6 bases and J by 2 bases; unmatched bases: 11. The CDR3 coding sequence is TGTGCCTGCCTGAAACGGGACAGGTCTAACACTGAAGCTTTCTTT. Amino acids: CACLKRDRSNTEAFF.

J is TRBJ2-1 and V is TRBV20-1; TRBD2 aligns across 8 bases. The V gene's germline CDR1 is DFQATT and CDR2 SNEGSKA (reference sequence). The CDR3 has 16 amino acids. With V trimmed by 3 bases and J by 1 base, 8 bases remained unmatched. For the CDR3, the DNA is TGCAGTGCTAGTTTGGCTAGCGGGCAATCCTACAATGAGCAGTTCTTC. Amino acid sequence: CSASLASGQSYNEQFF.

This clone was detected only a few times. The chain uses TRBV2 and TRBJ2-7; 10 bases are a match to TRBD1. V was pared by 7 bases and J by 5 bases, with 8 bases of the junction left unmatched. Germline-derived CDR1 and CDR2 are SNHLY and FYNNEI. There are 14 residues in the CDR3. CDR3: CASTTGTGVHEQYF. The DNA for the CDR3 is TGTGCCAGCACCACCGGGACAGGGGTCCACGAGCAGTACTTC.

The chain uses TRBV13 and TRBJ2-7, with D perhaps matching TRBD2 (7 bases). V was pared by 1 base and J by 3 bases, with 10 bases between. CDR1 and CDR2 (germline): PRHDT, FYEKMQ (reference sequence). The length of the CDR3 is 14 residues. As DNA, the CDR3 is TGTGCCAGCAGCTTAGCGGGGGGCCTCTACGAGCAGTACTTC. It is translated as CASSLAGGLYEQYF. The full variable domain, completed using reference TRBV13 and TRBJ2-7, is AAGVIQSPRHLIKEKRETATLKCYPIPRHDTVYWYQQGPGQDPQFLISFYEKMQSDKGSIPDRFSAQQFSDYHSELNMSSLELGDSALYFCASSLAGGLYEQYFGPGTRLTVT.

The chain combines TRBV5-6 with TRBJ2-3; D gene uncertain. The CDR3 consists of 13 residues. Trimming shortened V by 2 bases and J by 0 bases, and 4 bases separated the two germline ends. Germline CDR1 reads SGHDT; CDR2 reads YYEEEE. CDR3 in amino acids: CASSFESTDTQYF. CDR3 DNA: TGTGCCAGCAGCTTCGAGAGCACAGATACGCAGTATTTT.

The CDR3, as DNA: TGTGCCATCATGGCAGGGAACACTGAAGCTTTCTTT. It specifies CAIMAGNTEAFF. The chain links TRBV10-3 to TRBJ1-1; D gene uncertain. Germline CDR1 reads ENHRY; CDR2 reads SYGVKD. V shed 7 bases and J shed 1 base, with 7 bases lying between them. The CDR3 totals 12 residues.

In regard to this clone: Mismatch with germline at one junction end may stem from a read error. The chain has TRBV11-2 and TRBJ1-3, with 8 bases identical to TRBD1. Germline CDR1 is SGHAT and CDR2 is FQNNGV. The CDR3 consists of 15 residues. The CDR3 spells CASSVDRGSGNTIYF. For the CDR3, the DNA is TGTGCCAGCAGCGTAGACAGGGGTTCGGGAAACACCATATATTTT.

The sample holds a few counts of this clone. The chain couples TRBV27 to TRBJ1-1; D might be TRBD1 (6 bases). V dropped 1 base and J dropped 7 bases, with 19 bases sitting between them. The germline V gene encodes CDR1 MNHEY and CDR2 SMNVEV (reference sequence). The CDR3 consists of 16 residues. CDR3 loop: CASSLFGLQGGNEAFF. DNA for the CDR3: TGTGCCAGCAGTTTATTCGGGCTACAGGGAGGGAATGAAGCTTTCTTT.

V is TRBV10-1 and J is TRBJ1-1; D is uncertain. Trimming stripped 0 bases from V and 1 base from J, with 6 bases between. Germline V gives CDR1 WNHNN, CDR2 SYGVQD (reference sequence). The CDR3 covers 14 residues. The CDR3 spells CASSESGRNTEAFF. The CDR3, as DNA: TGCGCCAGCAGTGAGTCGGGGAGGAACACTGAAGCTTTCTTT.

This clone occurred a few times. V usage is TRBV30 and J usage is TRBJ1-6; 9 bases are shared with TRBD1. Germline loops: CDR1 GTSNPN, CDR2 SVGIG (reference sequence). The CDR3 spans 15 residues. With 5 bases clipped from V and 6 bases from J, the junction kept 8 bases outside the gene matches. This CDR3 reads CAWGYRGQRNSPLHF. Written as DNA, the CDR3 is TGTGCCTGGGGATACAGGGGGCAGCGTAATTCACCCCTCCACTTT.

The CDR3 reads CASSSLGGGVETQYF. The CDR3 nucleotides read TGTGCCAGCAGTTCGCTTGGGGGAGGCGTGGAGACCCAGTACTTC. J is TRBJ2-5 and V is TRBV28; possible D gene TRBD2, 6 bases. V was shortened by 4 bases and J by 5 bases, with 17 bases between the two germline ends. Germline assignment: CDR1 MDHEN and CDR2 SYDVKM. The CDR3 is 15 residues long.

The CDR3 region has the DNA TGTGCCAGCAGCCATCTGGACTTGGCAGGGGATGAAAAACTGTTTTTT. The encoded protein is CASSHLDLAGDEKLFF. V is TRBV7-9 and J is TRBJ1-4; D perhaps matches TRBD1 (6 bases). CDR3 size: 16 residues. From germline, CDR1 is SEHNR and CDR2 FQNEAQ (reference sequence). Trimming stripped 5 bases from V and 6 bases from J, with 19 bases between.

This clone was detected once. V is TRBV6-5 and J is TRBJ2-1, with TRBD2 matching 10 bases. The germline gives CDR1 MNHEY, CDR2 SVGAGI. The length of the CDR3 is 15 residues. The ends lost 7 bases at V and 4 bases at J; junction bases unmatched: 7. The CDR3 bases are TGTGCCAGCAATCTAGCAGCGGGGGGGTACAATGAGCAGTTCTTC. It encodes CASNLAAGGYNEQFF.